One sample yielded the 15 T cell receptor beta chains listed below, sequenced in a study of blood T cells in healthy people across ages. For the second PCR, which ran for roughly 6 to 12 cycles, a sample-barcoded 5' primer and a J-beta primer mix were used. TCRdb recomputed calls from the 5' RACE reads with MiXCR, one row per CDR3 protein. The sample has hundreds of thousands of distinct CDR3 sequences, under 45% seen once. The sequencing input was blood. Source of these receptors: a man aged 60 to 75 in good health.

This clonotype was recorded a few times. V and J are TRBV4-1 and TRBJ2-5; 10 bases are a match to TRBD1. This CDR3 is 17 amino acids long. Germline V gene data show CDR1 as MGHRA and CDR2 as YSYEKL. Germline trimming cut 1 base from V and 2 bases from J; bases unmatched to any gene: 7. The CDR3 DNA is TGCGCCAGCAGCCAAGCCACCCCGGGACAGGGGCAAGAGACCCAGTACTTC. This codes for CASSQATPGQGQETQYF.

This clonotype was seen a handful of times. The V gene is TRBV10-3, the J gene TRBJ2-5; D is possibly TRBD1 (5 bases). Germline CDR1 reads ENHRY; CDR2 reads SYGVKD. There are 13 residues in the CDR3. V was trimmed by 2 bases and J by 2 bases, leaving 6 bases between them. The CDR3 nucleotides read TGTGCCATCAGTGAGGACAGACAAGAGACCCAGTACTTC. This codes for CAISEDRQETQYF.

The chain is built from TRBV5-1 and TRBJ2-3; the match to TRBD1 covers 8 bases. The germline V gene has CDR1 SGHRS and CDR2 YFSETQ. This CDR3 spans 16 amino acids. After removal of 4 bases from V and 2 bases from J, the junction contained 9 bases not matched to a gene. The CDR3 loop reads CASSRRTGFDTDTQYF. The DNA for the CDR3 is TGCGCCAGCAGCCGACGGACAGGGTTTGACACAGATACGCAGTATTTT.

The V call is TRBV9, the J call TRBJ2-1; 7 nucleotides agree with TRBD1. The CDR3 spans 18 residues. CDR1 SGDLS and CDR2 YYNGEE come from the germline V gene. V trimming: 0 bases; J trimming: 6 bases; junction bases outside the gene matches: 15. For the CDR3, the DNA is TGTGCCAGCAGCGTAGCTACAGAGACAGGGCGTCCCTCCAATGAGCAGTTCTTC. This codes for CASSVATETGRPSNEQFF.

The J gene is TRBJ2-5, the V gene TRBV27, with TRBD1 identical over 8 bases. The DNA end lines up better with TRBJ2-7; the J call may be wrong. This CDR3 region has 15 residues. The germline V gene encodes CDR1 MNHEY and CDR2 SMNVEV (reference sequence). The CDR3 DNA is TGTGCCAGCAGTTACGGACAGGGAGGTCTATACGAGCAGTACTTC. As protein: CASSYGQGGLYEQYF.

V is TRBV20-1 and J is TRBJ2-1; D is possibly TRBD2 (6 bases). The V end lost 1 base, the J end lost 5 bases, and 15 bases lay between the germline ends. The CDR3 is made up of 15 amino acids. CDR1 is DFQATT and CDR2 is SNEGSKA in the germline V gene (reference sequence). DNA for the CDR3: TGCAGTGCTAGAGCTGGTAGCGGTGGGAACAATGAGCAGTTCTTC. It translates to CSARAGSGGNNEQFF.

The chain is built from TRBV12-3 or TRBV12-4 and TRBJ2-7, with 7 bases identical to TRBD1. CDR3 length: 14 amino acids. Unmatched junction bases numbered 7, after V lost 6 bases and J lost 2 bases. CDR3 amino acids: CASSTRDRTYEQYF. The CDR3 nucleotides read TGTGCCAGCAGCACCCGGGACAGAACCTACGAGCAGTACTTC.

The chain uses TRBV12-5 and TRBJ2-1, with D uncertain. CDR3 length: 12 residues. Trimming left V 7 bases short and J 9 bases short, with 13 bases between. Per the germline V gene, CDR1 is LGHNT and CDR2 is FRNRAP. The CDR3: CASESGYGEQFF. In DNA form, the CDR3 reads TGTGCTAGTGAATCCGGTTATGGTGAGCAGTTCTTC.

This clonotype was seen just once. The genes are TRBV18 and TRBJ2-7; D not certain. The CDR3 consists of 18 residues. V dropped 4 bases and J dropped 0 bases, with 22 bases sitting between them. Germline lookup yields CDR1 KGHSH and CDR2 LQKENI. The CDR3 DNA sequence: TGTGCCAGCTCACTCTACCCGGTGGACGGGTCCTCCTCCTACGAGCAGTACTTC. This gives the protein CASSLYPVDGSSSYEQYF.

The chain employs TRBV2 and TRBJ1-5; D remains unclear. Trimming took off 6 bases at V and 4 bases at J, with 16 bases between the two ends. The CDR3 contains 15 residues. In germline, CDR1 is SNHLY, CDR2 FYNNEI. The CDR3 here is CASSSDEGSNQPQHF. The CDR3 nucleotides read TGTGCCAGCAGCTCGGATGAGGGTTCGAATCAGCCCCAGCATTTT.

The chain couples TRBV10-3 to TRBJ2-1; 7 bases map to TRBD2. Germline V gene lookup returns CDR1 ENHRY and CDR2 SYGVKD. The V gene end was trimmed by 4 bases and the J gene end by 8 bases; junction bases not matched to a gene: 11. This CDR3 is 15 amino acids long. The CDR3 sequence is CAISGLGLPGDEQFF. DNA for the CDR3: TGTGCCATCAGTGGCCTGGGACTACCCGGGGATGAGCAGTTCTTC.

This rearrangement joins TRBV2 to TRBJ1-2, with D unclear. V was shortened by 4 bases and J by 5 bases, with 8 bases between the two germline ends. This CDR3 has 12 residues. Looked up from germline, CDR1 is SNHLY and CDR2 is FYNNEI. CDR3 protein: CASSVNDYGYTF. Written as DNA, the CDR3 is TGTGCCAGCAGTGTTAATGATTATGGCTACACCTTC.

This clonotype occurred a few times. The chain has TRBV28 and TRBJ2-7, with 7 nucleotides matching TRBD1. Trimming cost V 7 bases and J 5 bases; bases outside gene matches: 8. This CDR3 is built from 13 residues. Germline assignment: CDR1 MDHEN and CDR2 SYDVKM. CDR3 coding DNA: TGTGCCAGCACCCGGAGACAGGGACACGAGCAGTACTTC. This encodes CASTRRQGHEQYF.

This chain joins TRBV12-3 or TRBV12-4 and TRBJ1-2; D is unresolved. Trimming took off 3 bases at V and 5 bases at J, with 16 bases between the two ends. The CDR3 is made up of 15 amino acids. The CDR3 loop is CASSFRDRGIYGYTF. The CDR3 nucleotides are TGTGCCAGCAGTTTTCGTGACCGCGGAATTTATGGCTACACCTTC.

V gene TRBV9 combines with J gene TRBJ2-4, with TRBD1 identical over 8 bases. The J call may not be correct, given that the DNA end is closer to TRBJ2-5. CDR1 is SGDLS and CDR2 is YYNGEE in the germline V gene. This CDR3 is built from 15 residues. For the CDR3, the DNA is TGTGCCAGCAGCGTGGCCAGGGGGCCACAAGAGACCCAGTACTTC. This codes for CASSVARGPQETQYF.